This T cell receptor (beta chain) was sequenced for a study of T-cell memory formation after mild COVID-19. Broader study findings: From day 15 to 85, contracting clones were balanced between CD4 and CD8, whereas later expanders leaned toward CD4+.

TCRdb re-called the 5' RACE reads through MiXCR, storing one row per CDR3 protein. The table records approximately 290,000 distinct CDR3 sequences, about a sixth of them present only once. The CDR3 consists of 14 residues. V shed 4 bases and J shed 6 bases, with 13 bases lying between them. CDR1 and CDR2 (germline): SQVTM, ANQGSEA. Points on this clonotype: The antigen is undetermined.

The chain links TRBV29-1 to TRBJ1-6; D is uncertain. The clonotype was recovered from a man aged 18-30 years who had mild COVID-19 (a few samples of this study predate the infection). Cell type and time point are not known. Specimen: PBMCs or a T cell subset sorted from them (not recorded which). Written as DNA, the CDR3 is TGCAGCGTTGGAGAAGGTCGGGGTAATTCACCCCTCCACTTT. It codes for CSVGEGRGNSPLHF.